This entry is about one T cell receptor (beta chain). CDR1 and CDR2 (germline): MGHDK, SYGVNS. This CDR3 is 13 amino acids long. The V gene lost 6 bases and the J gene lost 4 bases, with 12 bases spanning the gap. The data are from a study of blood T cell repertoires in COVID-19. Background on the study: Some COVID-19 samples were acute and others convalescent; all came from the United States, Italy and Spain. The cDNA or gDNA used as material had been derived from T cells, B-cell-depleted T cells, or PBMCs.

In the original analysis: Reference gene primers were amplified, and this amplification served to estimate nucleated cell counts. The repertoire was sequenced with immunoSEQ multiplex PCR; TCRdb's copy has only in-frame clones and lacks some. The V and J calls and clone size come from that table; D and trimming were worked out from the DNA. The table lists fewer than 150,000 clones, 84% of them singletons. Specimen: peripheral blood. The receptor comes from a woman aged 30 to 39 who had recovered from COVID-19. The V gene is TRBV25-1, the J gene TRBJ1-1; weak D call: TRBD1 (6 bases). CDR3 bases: TGTGCCAGCAGAGAACAGGGTGGCACTGAAGCTTTCTTT. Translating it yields CASREQGGTEAFF. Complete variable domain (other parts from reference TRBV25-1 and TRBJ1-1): EADIYQTPRYLVIGTGKKITLECSQTMGHDKMYWYQQDPGMELHLIHYSYGVNSTEKGDLSSESTVSRIRTEHFPLTLESARPSHTSQYLCASREQGGTEAFFGQGTRLTVV.